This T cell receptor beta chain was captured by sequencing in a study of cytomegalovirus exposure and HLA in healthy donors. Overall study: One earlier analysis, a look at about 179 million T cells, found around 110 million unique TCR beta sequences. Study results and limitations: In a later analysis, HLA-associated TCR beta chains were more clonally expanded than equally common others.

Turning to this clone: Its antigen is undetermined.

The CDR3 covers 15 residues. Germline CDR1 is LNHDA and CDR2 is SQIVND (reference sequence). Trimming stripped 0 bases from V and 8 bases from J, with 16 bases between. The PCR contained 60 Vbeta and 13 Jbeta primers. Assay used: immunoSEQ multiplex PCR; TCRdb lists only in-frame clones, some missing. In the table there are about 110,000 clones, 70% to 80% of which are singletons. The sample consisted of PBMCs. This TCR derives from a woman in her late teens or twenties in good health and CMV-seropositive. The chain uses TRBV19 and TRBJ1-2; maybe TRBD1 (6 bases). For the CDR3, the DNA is TGTGCCAGTAGTATAGATGGGGGCAGGGATCGAGGCTACACCTTC. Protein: CASSIDGGRDRGYTF.